This T cell receptor beta chain was recovered during a study of blood T cell repertoires in COVID-19. For the study at large: Specimens from acute and convalescent COVID-19 originated in the United States, Italy and Spain. T cells, B-cell-depleted T cells, or PBMCs supplied cDNA or gDNA.

This clone was counted only a few times. Clones were read by immunoSEQ multiplex PCR, and TCRdb kept only the in-frame ones, dropping some. The sample has a few hundred thousand clones; roughly 90% are singletons. Resolution of symptoms, clearance, or two negative PCRs was present in recovered Cohort 3 donors. Material: PBMCs or T cells enriched from blood (not recorded which). This TCR came from a woman aged 45 to 65 who had recovered from COVID-19.

Here the CDR3 DNA reads TGTGCCACCAGTGACCAGGGATTCCAAGAGACCCAGTACTTC. Encoded protein: CATSDQGFQETQYF. V gene TRBV24-1 combines with J gene TRBJ2-5; TRBD1 is a possible D gene (5 bases). Trimming shortened V by 4 bases and J by 1 base, and 9 bases separated the two germline ends. Germline CDR1 KGHDR, CDR2 SFDVKD. The CDR3 is 14 residues long.